The 6 T cell receptor beta chains reported below all come from one sample, sequenced in a study of molecular identifiers for immune sequencing clone quantification. One entry per CDR3 protein results from TCRdb running MiXCR on the PCR reads. The table has 550,000 to 750,000 distinct CDR3 sequences, 15% to 20% seen once. Input material: naive CD8+ T cells from blood, with Jurkat cell RNA spiked in. The subset here: FACS-sorted CD8+CD4-CCR7+CD45RA+ naive T cells. The receptors shown here come from a human donor in good health. Some libraries in this study had Jurkat cell RNA spiked in.

At least ten counts were recorded for this clonotype. The chain combines TRBV7-9 with TRBJ1-1; TRBD1 matches 8 bases. Per the germline V gene, CDR1 is SEHNR and CDR2 is FQNEAQ (reference sequence). The CDR3 covers 16 residues. The V segment lost 3 bases and the J segment 5 bases; nucleotides outside the gene matches: 11. The CDR3 sequence: CASSLGLQGARTEAFF. CDR3 nucleotides: TGTGCCAGCAGCTTGGGCCTCCAGGGGGCCCGGACTGAAGCTTTCTTT.

Worth noting for this clonotype: This may stem from a read error, because a much larger clone lies one nucleotide away. The gene calls are TRBV29-1 and TRBJ1-1; 7 positions match TRBD1. The CDR3 is 13 residues long. In germline, CDR1 is SQVTM, CDR2 ANQGSEA. The CDR3 DNA reads TGCAGCGTTATGACAGGGCTGAACGCTGAAGCTTTCTTT. The encoded protein is CSVMTGLNAEAFF.

The chain couples TRBV6-5 to TRBJ1-2; maybe TRBD1 (5 bases). V lost 2 bases and J lost 4, with 26 bases in between. The CDR3 length is 19 residues. The germline CDR1 and CDR2 sequences are MNHEY and SVGAGI. CDR3 loop: CASSYLISIQGLMSYGYTF. The CDR3 nucleotides are TGTGCCAGCAGTTACCTAATTTCCATCCAGGGCCTTATGTCCTATGGCTACACCTTC.

A note on this clonotype: A read error is possible here, since a much larger clone lies one base away. The chain couples TRBV19 to TRBJ2-4; D remains unclear. V lost 2 bases to trimming and J lost 10 bases, with 21 bases between them. Germline V CDR1 and CDR2: LNHDA, SQIVND (reference sequence). The CDR3 contains 16 residues. CDR3 sequence: CASSIRAFSRELIQYF. DNA for the CDR3: TGTGCCAGTAGTATACGGGCCTTCTCCCGTGAGTTGATTCAGTACTTC.

This clonotype occurred many times. The chain couples TRBV6-5 to TRBJ2-7; TRBD1 matches at 8 bases. Germline trimming cut 0 bases from V and 4 bases from J; bases unmatched to any gene: 11. This CDR3 has 17 residues. Germline V gene lookup returns CDR1 MNHEY and CDR2 SVGAGI. The CDR3 loop reads CASSYSPEWQGAYEQYF. CDR3 DNA: TGTGCCAGCAGTTACTCCCCTGAGTGGCAGGGGGCTTACGAGCAGTACTTC.

This clonotype was recorded many times. The chain employs TRBV5-4 and TRBJ2-7, with D maybe TRBD2 (6 bases). The CDR3 is 15 amino acids. Germline CDR1 reads SGHNT; CDR2 reads YYREEE (reference sequence). Deletions cut 2 bases from V and 1 base from J, with 13 bases between. The CDR3 DNA is TGTGCCAGCAGCTTCGAGTTCGGGAGTTCCTACGAGCAGTACTTC. Amino acids: CASSFEFGSSYEQYF.